This T cell receptor beta chain originates from a study of blood T cell repertoires in COVID-19. About the research overall: T cells, B-cell-depleted T cells, or PBMCs supplied cDNA or gDNA.

Generated by immunoSEQ multiplex PCR, the TCRdb table keeps only in-frame clones and is missing some. The sample carries 250,000 or so clones, approximately 86% recorded once. The V gene's germline CDR1 is SGHRS and CDR2 YFSETQ. The CDR3 extends over 13 amino acids. V shed 5 bases and J shed 0 bases, with 8 bases lying between them. This chain uses TRBV5-1 with TRBJ1-1, with D hard to call. The clonotype was recovered from a woman aged 25 to 39 with acute COVID-19. Sequencing was performed on PBMCs or T cells enriched from blood (not recorded which). CDR3 in amino acids: CASRGPMNTEAFF. CDR3 in DNA: TGCGCCAGCAGGGGCCCTATGAACACTGAAGCTTTCTTT.